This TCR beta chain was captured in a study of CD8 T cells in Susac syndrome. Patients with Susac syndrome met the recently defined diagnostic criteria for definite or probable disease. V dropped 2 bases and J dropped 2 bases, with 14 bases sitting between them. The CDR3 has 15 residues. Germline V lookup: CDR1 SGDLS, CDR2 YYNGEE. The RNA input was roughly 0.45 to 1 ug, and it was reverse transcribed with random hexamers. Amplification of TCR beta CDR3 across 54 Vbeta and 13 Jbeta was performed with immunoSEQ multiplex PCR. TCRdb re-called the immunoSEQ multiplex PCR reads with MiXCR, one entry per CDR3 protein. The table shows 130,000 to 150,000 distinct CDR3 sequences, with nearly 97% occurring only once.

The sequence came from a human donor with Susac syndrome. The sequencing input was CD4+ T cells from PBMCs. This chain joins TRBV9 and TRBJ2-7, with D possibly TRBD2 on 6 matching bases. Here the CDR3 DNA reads TGTGCCAGCAGCGTCGACCAGCGGGTGCCCTACGAGCAGTACTTC. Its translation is CASSVDQRVPYEQYF. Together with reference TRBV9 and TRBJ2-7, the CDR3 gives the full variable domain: DSGVTQTPKHLITATGQRVTLRCSPRSGDLSVYWYQQSLDQGLQFLIQYYNGEERAKGNILERFSAQQFPDLHSELNLSSLELGDSALYFCASSVDQRVPYEQYFGPGTRLTVT.